The 20 T cell receptor beta chains below all came from one sample that was sequenced in a study of blood T cell repertoires in COVID-19. Profiling relied on immunoSEQ multiplex PCR, and the TCRdb table lists in-frame clones only, not all of them. This sample has approximately 400,000 clones, with more than 70% found just once. Sequenced sample: peripheral blood. The receptors come from a man between 40 and 49 years old with acute or convalescent COVID-19.

The rearrangement uses TRBV5-8 and TRBJ1-5; D not certain. The CDR3 has 14 residues. Germline CDR1 and CDR2: SGHTS and YDEGEE. Trimming stripped 4 bases from V and 0 bases from J, with 8 bases between. The CDR3 spells CASSRRHSNQPQHF. DNA of the CDR3: TGTGCCAGCAGCCGGAGGCATAGCAATCAGCCCCAGCATTTT. Full variable domain (missing parts from reference TRBV5-8 and TRBJ1-5): EAGVTQSPTHLIKTRGQQATLRCSPISGHTSVYWYQQALGLGLQFLLWYDEGEERNRGNFPPRFSGRQFPNYSSELNVNALELEDSALYLCASSRRHSNQPQHFGDGTRLSIL.

The chain links TRBV7-9 to TRBJ2-3; a possible D gene is TRBD1 (6 bases). The length of the CDR3 is 16 residues. Trimming cost V 1 base and J 4 bases, with 15 bases left between them. Looked up from germline, CDR1 is SEHNR and CDR2 is FQNEAQ (reference sequence). In DNA, the CDR3 is TGTGCCAGCAGCTTAGAAGGACTCAGGGGTCCAGATACGCAGTATTTT. Residues: CASSLEGLRGPDTQYF.

This chain uses TRBV23-1 with TRBJ1-1; D is ambiguous. TRBV23-1 is an ORF for which the function is uncertain. The CDR3 has 19 amino acids. V lost 0 bases and J 4 bases, leaving 24 bases between the germline ends. This CDR3 reads CASSQSPLGPRSGSTEAFF. The DNA of the CDR3 is TGCGCCAGCAGTCAATCCCCCCTGGGCCCAAGGAGCGGGTCCACTGAAGCTTTCTTT.

This clone was observed once. J is TRBJ2-7 and V is TRBV7-9; weak D call: TRBD1 (6 bases). CDR3 length: 14 residues. Germline V gene data show CDR1 as SEHNR and CDR2 as FQNEAQ (reference sequence). Trimming removed 2 bases from V and 0 bases from J, with 8 bases in between. The CDR3 is CASSLQGSSYEQYF. As DNA, the CDR3 is TGTGCCAGCAGCTTACAGGGGAGCTCCTACGAGCAGTACTTC.

The V call is TRBV27, the J call TRBJ2-2, with D perhaps TRBD1 (6 bases). There are 18 residues in the CDR3. CDR1 and CDR2 from the germline V gene are MNHEY and SMNVEV (reference sequence). Trimming shortened V by 4 bases and J by 4 bases, and 22 bases separated the two germline ends. CDR3 loop: CASSSPTGYGVGTGELFF. The CDR3 DNA reads as TGTGCCAGCAGTTCCCCGACAGGTTATGGGGTGGGCACCGGGGAGCTGTTTTTT.

This clone was seen just once. The chain employs TRBV4-1 and TRBJ1-2; no clear D. Deletions cut 3 bases from V and 4 bases from J, with 12 bases between. The CDR3 has 14 residues. Germline CDR1 MGHRA, CDR2 YSYEKL. In nucleotides, the CDR3 is TGCGCCAGCAGCCACTCCGGGGAGGTCTATGGCTACACCTTC. Encoded protein: CASSHSGEVYGYTF.

The V call is TRBV13, the J call TRBJ1-3; TRBD1 matches at 9 bases. The V gene end was trimmed by 5 bases and the J gene end by 2 bases; junction bases not matched to a gene: 4. This CDR3 is built from 15 residues. The germline CDR1 and CDR2 sequences are PRHDT and FYEKMQ (reference sequence). CDR3 loop: CASSPRQGAGNTIYF. Written as DNA, the CDR3 is TGTGCCAGCAGCCCTAGACAGGGGGCTGGAAACACCATATATTTT. Full variable domain (outside the CDR3, taken from reference TRBV13 and TRBJ1-3): AAGVIQSPRHLIKEKRETATLKCYPIPRHDTVYWYQQGPGQDPQFLISFYEKMQSDKGSIPDRFSAQQFSDYHSELNMSSLELGDSALYFCASSPRQGAGNTIYFGEGSWLTVV.

The chain couples TRBV7-9 to TRBJ1-2; TRBD1 agrees at 8 bases. V was clipped by 5 bases and J by 0 bases; unmatched bases: 8. CDR1 is SEHNR, CDR2 FQNEAQ, per germline (reference sequence). This CDR3 comprises 16 residues. The CDR3 sequence is CASSGEDRASNYGYTF. The CDR3 DNA reads as TGTGCCAGCAGCGGAGAGGACAGGGCCTCTAACTATGGCTACACCTTC.

The chain carries TRBV13 and TRBJ2-7; D unclear. V was cut by 4 bases and J by 7 bases, with 11 bases left in between. Germline values: CDR1 PRHDT, CDR2 FYEKMQ (reference sequence). CDR3 length: 12 residues. CDR3 DNA: TGTGCCAGCAGCTCCGGGTCTTCGGAGCAGTACTTC. Amino acid sequence: CASSSGSSEQYF.

V is TRBV7-9 and J is TRBJ2-2; 7 bases align to TRBD1. With 6 bases clipped from V and 5 bases from J, the junction kept 6 bases outside the gene matches. The CDR3 sequence is 14 residues long. Germline CDR1 is SEHNR and CDR2 is FQNEAQ (reference sequence). The CDR3 sequence is CASRPDRVTGELFF. CDR3 nucleotide sequence: TGTGCCAGCAGACCAGACAGGGTGACCGGGGAGCTGTTTTTT.

This clone was seen once. The V and J genes are TRBV20-1 and TRBJ1-1; D remains unclear. The CDR3 runs 10 residues. In germline, CDR1 is DFQATT, CDR2 SNEGSKA (reference sequence). CDR3 DNA sequence: TGCAGCCTTACCGCGGGGGAAGCTTTCTTT. Amino acid sequence: CSLTAGEAFF.

The chain employs TRBV27 and TRBJ2-1; D gene unclear. This CDR3 comprises 14 residues. With 4 bases removed from V and 4 bases from J, the gap between germline ends came to 11 bases. Looked up from germline, CDR1 is MNHEY and CDR2 is SMNVEV (reference sequence). DNA of the CDR3: TGTGCCAGCAGTTCCGGTCGTTTATACAATGAGCAGTTCTTC. This codes for CASSSGRLYNEQFF.

This clone was seen only a few times. The rearrangement links TRBV12-5 to TRBJ1-2; D call uncertain. There are 12 residues in the CDR3. V was cut by 5 bases and J by 4 bases, with 8 bases left in between. The germline V gene has CDR1 LGHNT and CDR2 FRNRAP. The CDR3 loop reads CASGMESYGYTF. The CDR3 DNA reads TGTGCTAGTGGTATGGAGAGCTATGGCTACACCTTC.

This sequence joins TRBV7-8 and TRBJ2-7; D unclear. The CDR3 has 16 amino acids. Trimming left V 3 bases short and J 2 bases short, with 17 bases between. Germline V lookup: CDR1 SGHVS, CDR2 FQNEAQ. CDR3 sequence: CASSFALYDTTYEQYF. In DNA, the CDR3 is TGTGCCAGCAGCTTCGCTCTATATGATACCACCTACGAGCAGTACTTC.

The J gene is TRBJ1-6, the V gene TRBV5-1, with D possibly matching TRBD1 (5 bases). CDR3 length: 13 residues. CDR1 is SGHRS, CDR2 YFSETQ, per germline. V dropped 6 bases and J dropped 10 bases, with 14 bases sitting between them. Here the CDR3 reads CASTYGEGSPLHF. DNA for the CDR3: TGCGCCAGCACCTATGGGGAGGGGTCACCCCTCCACTTT.

The chain employs TRBV5-6 and TRBJ2-3; 12 nucleotides match TRBD2. J gave up 5 bases and V 4 bases, and 5 bases lay outside the gene matches. Per the germline V gene, CDR1 is SGHDT and CDR2 is YYEEEE. The CDR3 contains 15 residues. CDR3 protein: CASSPLAGGLDTQYF. CDR3 DNA: TGTGCCAGCAGCCCCCTAGCGGGGGGGCTAGATACGCAGTATTTT.

The rearrangement links TRBV18 to TRBJ2-5, with D maybe TRBD2 (6 bases). Trimming cost V 3 bases and J 2 bases, with 19 bases left between them. From germline, CDR1 is KGHSH and CDR2 LQKENI. This CDR3 region has 17 residues. CDR3 sequence (DNA): TGTGCCAGCTCACCTATGGTCCCGGGACTGGTTCAAGAGACCCAGTACTTC. It yields the protein CASSPMVPGLVQETQYF.

The rearrangement links TRBV11-2 to TRBJ2-1; TRBD2 aligns across 8 bases. The V gene end was trimmed by 8 bases and the J gene end by 8 bases; junction bases not matched to a gene: 14. The length of the CDR3 is 15 residues. CDR1 is SGHAT, CDR2 FQNNGV, per germline. CDR3 sequence reads: CASRSPGTSIHEQFF. CDR3 DNA: TGTGCCAGCCGAAGTCCCGGGACTAGTATCCATGAGCAGTTCTTC.

This clone occurred once. The rearrangement uses TRBV28 and TRBJ1-4; D uncertain. This CDR3 spans 12 amino acids. Trimming took 3 bases from V and 8 from J, leaving 7 bases between them. The germline gives CDR1 MDHEN, CDR2 SYDVKM. CDR3 DNA: TGTGCCAGCAGTTTTCGGAGAGAAAAACTGTTTTTT. It yields the protein CASSFRREKLFF.

The chain is built from TRBV24-1 and TRBJ2-3; the match to TRBD1 covers 9 bases. Trimming took 5 bases from V and 5 from J; bases not matched to a gene: 13. The germline CDR1 and CDR2 sequences are KGHDR and SFDVKD. The CDR3 runs to 17 residues. CDR3 region: CATSGDGTGPHQDTQYF. For the CDR3, the DNA is TGTGCCACCAGTGGGGACGGGACAGGGCCGCACCAAGATACGCAGTATTTT.